This T cell receptor beta chain is drawn from a study of cytomegalovirus exposure and HLA in healthy donors. Whole-study results and caveats: Analyses of presence and absence presupposed an approximately uniform sequencing depth across donors. According to a later analysis, donors in an Asian-associated ancestry cluster reportedly had fewer N-insertions than the roughly 720-donor mean.

A multiplex PCR was run with 60 Vbeta primers and 13 Jbeta primers. Data came from immunoSEQ multiplex PCR; TCRdb stores just in-frame clones and leaves some out. The sample shows about 170,000 clones, 70% to 90% of them seen only once. This clone was seen only a few times. The target antigen is unknown. Healthy bone marrow donors supplied every sample. The sequence was collected from a male donor in good health and CMV-seronegative. Sequenced sample: PBMCs.

The CDR3 reads CAISGTSGNTEAFF. CDR3 coding DNA: TGTGCCATCAGTGGTACCTCGGGGAACACTGAAGCTTTCTTT. The rearrangement uses TRBV10-3 and TRBJ1-1; no firm D call. The CDR3 length is 14 residues. Per the germline V gene, CDR1 is ENHRY and CDR2 is SYGVKD. V lost 4 bases, J lost 1 base, and 10 bases lay in between.